This TCR beta chain was identified during a study of blood T cell repertoires in COVID-19. Germline lookup yields CDR1 SGHTA and CDR2 FQGNSA. Between the trimmed V and J ends, which lost 2 bases and 2 bases, there was a span of 13 bases. The CDR3 consists of 15 residues. Method: immunoSEQ multiplex PCR; TCRdb's copy keeps in-frame clones and lacks some. Among more than 70,000 clones listed, roughly 77% were seen once. Sequenced sample: peripheral blood. This sequence joins TRBV7-2 and TRBJ2-7, with D perhaps matching TRBD2 (5 bases). This receptor was identified in a human donor in a cohort sampled during active COVID-19. CDR3: CASSLLMASTYEQYF. The DNA of the CDR3 is TGTGCCAGCAGCTTATTAATGGCTAGCACCTACGAGCAGTACTTC.